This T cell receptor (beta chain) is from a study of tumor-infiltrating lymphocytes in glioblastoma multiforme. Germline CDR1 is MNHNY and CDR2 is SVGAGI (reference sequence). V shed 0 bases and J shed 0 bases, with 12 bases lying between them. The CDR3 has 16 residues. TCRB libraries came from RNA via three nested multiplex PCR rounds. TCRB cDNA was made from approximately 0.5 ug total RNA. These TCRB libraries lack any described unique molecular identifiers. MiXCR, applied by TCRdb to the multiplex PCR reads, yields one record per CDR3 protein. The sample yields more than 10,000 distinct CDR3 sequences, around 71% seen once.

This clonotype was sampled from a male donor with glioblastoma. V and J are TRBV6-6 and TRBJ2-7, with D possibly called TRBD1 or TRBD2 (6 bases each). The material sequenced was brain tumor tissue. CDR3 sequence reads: CASSYSGGGSSYEQYF. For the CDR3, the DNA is TGTGCCAGCAGTTACTCCGGAGGGGGGTCCTCCTACGAGCAGTACTTC.